This TCR beta chain was captured in a study of T cells in Graves' hyperthyroidism and ophthalmopathy. Study outcomes and limitations: Blood shared most expanded thyroid clonotypes above 0.001.

Comment on this clonotype: Its antigen is unidentified.

TCR beta CDR3 region amplification was performed from RNA transcripts. The HTBI primer set drove a first-round RT-PCR of the TCR CDR3. TCRdb fed the multiplex PCR reads into MiXCR, producing one record per CDR3 protein. The sample has about 740,000 distinct CDR3 sequences; about 14% are singletons. The trim removed 4 bases at V and 8 bases at J, leaving 2 bases unmatched. The V gene's germline CDR1 is SGHTA and CDR2 FQGNSA. The CDR3 runs to 12 residues. A lack of ophthalmopathy progression within 18 months defined stable Graves' hyperthyroidism. The authors took PBMCs from 10 ml fresh peripheral blood.

The gene calls are TRBV7-2 and TRBJ2-1; 7 bases line up with TRBD2. This clonotype was obtained from a young woman with Graves' hyperthyroidism. Sequencing was done on a sample of blood. CDR3 sequence reads: CASSSSGDEQFF. In DNA form, the CDR3 reads TGTGCCAGCAGCTCAAGCGGGGATGAGCAGTTCTTC.